This TCR beta chain was sequenced during a study of healthy donors' naive CD4 and CD8 T cells. This clonotype was picked up a small number of times. Starting from roughly 0.55 ug of total RNA, TCR libraries were made with linear amplification. Using its own MiXCR run on the reads, TCRdb lists one record per CDR3 protein. The data hold about 200,000 distinct CDR3 sequences, with under 85% observed a single time. This CDR3 is built from 14 residues. Trimming cost V 4 bases and J 5 bases, with 12 bases left between them. Per germline, CDR1 LNHDA and CDR2 SQIVND (reference sequence). The V and J genes are TRBV19 and TRBJ2-1, with D maybe TRBD2 (5 bases). Input material: naive CD4+ and CD8+ T cells sorted from blood, pooled from several donors. The source of this sequence is a pool of human donors in good health; the sample pools cells from several healthy donors. CDR3 amino acids: CASSTLLDHNEQFF. The CDR3 DNA sequence: TGTGCCAGTAGTACCTTACTAGACCACAATGAGCAGTTCTTC.